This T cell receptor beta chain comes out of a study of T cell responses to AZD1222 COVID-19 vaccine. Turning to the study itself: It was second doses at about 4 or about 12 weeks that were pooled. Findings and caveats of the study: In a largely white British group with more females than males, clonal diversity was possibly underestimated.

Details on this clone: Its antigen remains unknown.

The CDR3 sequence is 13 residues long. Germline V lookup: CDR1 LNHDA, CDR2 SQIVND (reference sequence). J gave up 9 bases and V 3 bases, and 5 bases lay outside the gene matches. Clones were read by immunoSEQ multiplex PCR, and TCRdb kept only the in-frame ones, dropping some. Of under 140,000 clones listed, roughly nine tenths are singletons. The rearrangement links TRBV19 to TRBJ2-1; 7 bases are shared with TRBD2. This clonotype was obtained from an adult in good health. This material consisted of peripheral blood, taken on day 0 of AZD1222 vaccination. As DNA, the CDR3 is TGTGCCAGTAGTATCGGGGGGATGGGTGAGCAGTTCTTC. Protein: CASSIGGMGEQFF.